These T cell receptor beta chains were read from a single sample in a study of brain T cells in children with intractable seizures. Only in-frame clones appear in the TCRdb table, and some are missing; sequencing was by immunoSEQ multiplex PCR. In the table there are fewer than 85,000 clones, 85% to 95% of which are singletons. Here the sequenced sample was peripheral blood, taken at surgery. Every receptor here comes from a boy younger than two with tuberous sclerosis and intractable seizures. CDR3s include the opening cysteine and the closing phenylalanine or tryptophan. The D gene is left open where the match is weak. The size field is filled for only some rows; it gives once, few, many or a size class.

clone_size	v_call	d_call	j_call	cdr3_nt	cdr3_aa
.	TRBV6-5	TRBD1	TRBJ1-2	TGTGCCAGCAGTTACGGACAGGGGGCTAACTATGGCTACACCTTC	CASSYGQGANYGYTF
.	TRBV3-1/TRBV3-2	TRBD1	TRBJ2-7	TGTGCCAGCAGCCAAGAAGGGGGCTCCGAGCAGTACTTC	CASSQEGGSEQYF
.	TRBV20-1	.	TRBJ1-3	TGCAGTGCTAGAGCTGGAAACACCATATATTTT	CSARAGNTIYF
.	TRBV7-3	TRBD1	TRBJ2-2	TGTGCCAGCAGCTCTAGAACACAGGGGATTATCGGGGAGCTGTTTTTT	CASSSRTQGIIGELFF
.	TRBV7-4	.	TRBJ2-7	TGTGCCAGCAGCTCCCGGGGCTCCTACGAGCAGTACTTC	CASSSRGSYEQYF
.	TRBV11-1	.	TRBJ2-3	TGTGCCAGCAGCTTATTGTCAGATACGCAGTATTTT	CASSLLSDTQYF
.	TRBV12-3/TRBV12-4	.	TRBJ2-7	TGTGCCAGCAGTTTAACGGTCCGTTACGAGCAGTACTTC	CASSLTVRYEQYF
.	TRBV12-3/TRBV12-4	.	TRBJ2-3	TGTGCCAGCAGGCGTTCCGATACGCAGTATTTT	CASRRSDTQYF
.	TRBV19	TRBD1	TRBJ2-3	TGTGCCAGTAGTATGCGTAAATGGGACAGCTTAACAGATACGCAGTATTTT	CASSMRKWDSLTDTQYF
.	TRBV6-2/TRBV6-3	.	TRBJ1-2	TGTGCCAGCAGCAGAGCTTTTAACTATGGCTACACCTTC	CASSRAFNYGYTF
once	TRBV27	.	TRBJ1-2	TGTGCCAGCAGTTTAAACAGATACTATGGCTACACCTTC	CASSLNRYYGYTF
.	TRBV28	.	TRBJ1-3	TGTGCCAGCAGTTTCCTCTCTGGAAACACCATATATTTT	CASSFLSGNTIYF
.	TRBV6-4	TRBD2	TRBJ2-3	TGTGCCAGCAGACCCTCTAGCGGGAGAGCAGATACGCAGTATTTT	CASRPSSGRADTQYF
.	TRBV7-9	TRBD1	TRBJ1-1	TGTGCCAGCAGCTTAGAACAGGGGGTAAGGACTGAAGCTTTCTTT	CASSLEQGVRTEAFF
.	TRBV5-1	.	TRBJ1-4	TGCGCCAGCAGCTTGGCTCGGGGGCAGCGGGAAAAACTGTTTTTT	CASSLARGQREKLFF
.	TRBV11-2	.	TRBJ2-7	TGTGCCAGCAGCCCACCTGAGGGGGAGCAGTACTTC	CASSPPEGEQYF
.	TRBV19	.	TRBJ2-5	TGTGCCAGTAGTATAGGGAAGGAGGAGACCCAGTACTTC	CASSIGKEETQYF
.	TRBV27	.	TRBJ1-5	TGTGCCAGCAGTTTAAACGGAGATAATAGCAATCAGCCCCAGCATTTT	CASSLNGDNSNQPQHF
.	TRBV9	TRBD2	TRBJ2-2	TGTGCCAGCAGCCCAAAACTAGCGGACGCCGGGGAGCTGTTTTTT	CASSPKLADAGELFF
.	TRBV2	.	TRBJ2-1	TGTGCCACCAGTTCGGGAGAGGGCCTGGGGAATGAGCAGTTCTTC	CATSSGEGLGNEQFF
.	TRBV5-4	.	TRBJ2-4	TGTGCCAGCAGCTCGAGGGCCCCGGGCCGAAAAGCCAAAAACATTCAGTACTTC	CASSSRAPGRKAKNIQYF
.	TRBV9	.	TRBJ1-6	TGTGCCAGCAGCCCGAAGGGGAATTTGGGCTCACCCCTCCACTTT	CASSPKGNLGSPLHF
.	TRBV4-1	.	TRBJ2-2	TGCGCCAGCAGCCAAGAATCGTGGACTAAGAACACCGGGGAGCTGTTTTTT	CASSQESWTKNTGELFF
once	TRBV15	.	TRBJ1-6	TGTGCCACCAGCAGAGATCTAGGGTGGGAGGCACCCCTCCACTTT	CATSRDLGWEAPLHF
.	TRBV7-8	TRBD2	TRBJ2-2	TGTGCCAGCAGCTTCACCATGGCGGGGGTAAACACCGGGGAGCTGTTTTTT	CASSFTMAGVNTGELFF
.	TRBV6-6	.	TRBJ1-5	TGTGCCAGCAGAACACAGGTGACTAATCAGCCCCAGCATTTT	CASRTQVTNQPQHF
.	TRBV30	.	TRBJ1-2	TGTGCCTGGAGAGGTAACTATGGCTACACCTTC	CAWRGNYGYTF
.	TRBV6-2/TRBV6-3	.	TRBJ2-4	TGTGCCAGCAGTTACGATGGATGGGCCAAAAACATTCAGTACTTC	CASSYDGWAKNIQYF
.	TRBV11-2	TRBD2	TRBJ2-1	TGTGCCAGCAGCTTTAGCGGGGCGGGCGGGCACAATGAGCAGTTCTTC	CASSFSGAGGHNEQFF
.	TRBV27	.	TRBJ1-1	TGTGCCAGCAGTTTATCGAACGGGAACACTGAAGCTTTCTTT	CASSLSNGNTEAFF
.	TRBV6-5	.	TRBJ1-4	TGTGCCAGCAGAAGGGCCTTACATGAAAAACTGTTTTTT	CASRRALHEKLFF
.	TRBV4-1	.	TRBJ2-7	TGCGCCAGCAGCCAAGATCACAGTTCCTACGAGCAGTACTTC	CASSQDHSSYEQYF
.	TRBV6-1	.	TRBJ1-5	TGTGCCAGCAGTGAAAACAGGGATCAGCCCCAGCATTTT	CASSENRDQPQHF
.	TRBV7-9	.	TRBJ1-1	TGTGCCAGCAGCCCCCCCGGGGTTGGGTCAAGGAACACTGAAGCTTTCTTT	CASSPPGVGSRNTEAFF
.	TRBV27	TRBD2	TRBJ2-1	TGTGCCAGCAGTTGGCTAGGGACTAGCGGGAGGGCCCACAATGAGCAGTTCTTC	CASSWLGTSGRAHNEQFF
.	TRBV7-9	.	TRBJ2-7	TGTGCCAGCAGCTTAGTTCCGTGGACACAAGAATTAGAGTACGAGCAGTACTTC	CASSLVPWTQELEYEQYF
.	TRBV5-1	TRBD1	TRBJ1-5	TGCGCCAGCAGCCCTCAGGGGGCGAACGGTCAGCCCCAGCATTTT	CASSPQGANGQPQHF
.	TRBV28	TRBD1	TRBJ1-1	TGTGCCAGCAGTATTGATCACAGGGGTGAAGCTTTCTTT	CASSIDHRGEAFF
.	TRBV7-3	.	TRBJ1-2	TGTGCCCCGGATTCTGTCGGGGAGGGCTACACCTTC	CAPDSVGEGYTF
.	TRBV7-6	TRBD1	TRBJ1-3	TGTGCCAGCAGCTTAGGCGGGCCGACAGGGGCTGGAAACACCATATATTTT	CASSLGGPTGAGNTIYF
.	TRBV7-2	TRBD2	TRBJ2-4	TGTGCCAGCAGCTTCACGGGGGGGAACATTCAGTACTTC	CASSFTGGNIQYF